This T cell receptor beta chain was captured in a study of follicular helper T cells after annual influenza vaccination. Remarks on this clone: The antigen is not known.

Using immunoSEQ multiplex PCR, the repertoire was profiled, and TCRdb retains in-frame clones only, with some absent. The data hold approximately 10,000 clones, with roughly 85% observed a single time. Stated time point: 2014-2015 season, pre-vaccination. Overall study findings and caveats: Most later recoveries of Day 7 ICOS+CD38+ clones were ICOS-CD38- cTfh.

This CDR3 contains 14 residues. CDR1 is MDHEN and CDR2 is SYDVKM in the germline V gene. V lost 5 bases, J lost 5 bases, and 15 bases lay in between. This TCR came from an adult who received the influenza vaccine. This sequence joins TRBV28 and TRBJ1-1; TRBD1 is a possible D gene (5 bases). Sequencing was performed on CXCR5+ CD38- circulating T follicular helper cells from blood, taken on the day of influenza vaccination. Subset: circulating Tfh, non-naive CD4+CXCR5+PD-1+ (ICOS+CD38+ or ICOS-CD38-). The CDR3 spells CASSPGDHGTEAFF. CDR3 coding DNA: TGTGCCAGCAGTCCCGGGGACCATGGGACTGAAGCTTTCTTT.